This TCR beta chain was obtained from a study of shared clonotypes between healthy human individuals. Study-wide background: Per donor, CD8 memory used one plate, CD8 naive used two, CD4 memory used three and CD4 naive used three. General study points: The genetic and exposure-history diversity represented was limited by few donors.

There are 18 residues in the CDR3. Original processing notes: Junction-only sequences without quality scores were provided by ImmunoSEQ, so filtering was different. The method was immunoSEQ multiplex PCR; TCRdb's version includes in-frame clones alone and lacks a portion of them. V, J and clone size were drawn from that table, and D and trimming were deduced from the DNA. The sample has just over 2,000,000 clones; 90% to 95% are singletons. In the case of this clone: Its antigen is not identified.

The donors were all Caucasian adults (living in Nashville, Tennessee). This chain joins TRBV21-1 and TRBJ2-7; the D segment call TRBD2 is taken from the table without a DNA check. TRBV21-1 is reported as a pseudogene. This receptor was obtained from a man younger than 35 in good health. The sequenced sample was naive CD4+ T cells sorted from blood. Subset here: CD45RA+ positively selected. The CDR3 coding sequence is TGTGCCAGCAGCTCCCTAGCGGGAGACAGGACCGGGGACTACGAGCAGTACTTC. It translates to CASSSLAGDRTGDYEQYF.